This T cell receptor beta chain was captured by sequencing in a study of T-cell reconstitution after alpha-beta-depleted transplantation in children listed by TCRdb under 2016. For the wider study: The study quantitatively tracked T-cell immune reconstitution after TCRalphabeta/CD19-depleted allogeneic hematopoietic cell transplantation in children using TCR repertoire profiling.

Library generation was performed with PCR. Sequencing was performed on an Illumina HiSeq 2500. TCR library preparation used molecular barcoding, with unique molecular identifiers applied to normalize quantification of the TCRbeta repertoire. Using fastp at Q25 and MiXCR, TCRdb reprocessed the public reads and kept productive beta chains. Records with the same CDR3 protein are collapsed into one entry carrying the most frequent genes and DNA. The sample table records about 350,000 distinct CDR3 sequences; 13% of these occur just once. The ten largest clones represent about 4% of the sample. On this clonotype: Its antigen is not yet known. One base away there is no much larger clone; base qualities are not given.

Via the germline V gene (reference sequence), CDR1 is DFQATT and CDR2 SNEGSKA. The CDR3 goes from the cysteine to the phenylalanine over 16 residues. CDR3 DNA only is kept here, 48 bases in frame from base 1. From V the trimming removes 0 bases and from J it removes 5 bases, while the gene matches leave 11 bases of the junction unaccounted for. The sequence came from a human donor who donated a stem cell graft to a child with Fanconi anemia. The specimen was PBMCs, collected from the stem cell graft. The chain is encoded by TRBV20-1 joined to TRBJ1-1; 8 of the junction bases match TRBD1. The CDR3 region reads CSARERGRGRGTEAFF. The nucleotide sequence is TGCAGTGCTAGAGAACGAGGCAGGGGGCGAGGTACTGAAGCTTTCTTT.